A selection of T cell receptor beta chains follows, all from one sample in a study of CD8 T cells in Susac syndrome. TCRdb recomputed calls from the immunoSEQ multiplex PCR reads with MiXCR, one row per CDR3 protein. Among around 200,000 distinct CDR3 sequences listed, 95% were seen once. Sample: CD4+ T cells from PBMCs. These receptor sequences come from a human donor in good health. CDR3s include the opening cysteine and the closing phenylalanine or tryptophan. The order of the fields is D gene, clone size, J gene, V gene, CDR3 DNA, CDR3 protein. The D gene is left open where the match is weak. Where a row states a size, it is once, few, many or the class of an expanded clone; other rows omit it.

D: -; size: -; J: TRBJ2-7; V: TRBV7-2; DNA: TGTGCCAGCAGCGTCGACAGCTCCTACGAGCAGTACTTC; CDR3: CASSVDSSYEQYF
D: -; size: -; J: TRBJ2-2; V: TRBV29-1; DNA: TGCAGCGTTGGGGCACCGAACACCGGGGAGCTGTTTTTT; CDR3: CSVGAPNTGELFF
D: -; size: -; J: TRBJ2-6; V: TRBV28; DNA: TGTGCCAGCGGACGAGCAACAGCCGGGGCCAACGTCCTGACTTTC; CDR3: CASGRATAGANVLTF
D: -; size: -; J: TRBJ2-7; V: TRBV20-1; DNA: TGCAGTGCTATTACTTCCGGGACAACCCTGGAGCAGTACTTC; CDR3: CSAITSGTTLEQYF
D: -; size: -; J: TRBJ1-2; V: TRBV18; DNA: TGTGCCAGCTCCACAGGGAATGGCTACACCTTC; CDR3: CASSTGNGYTF
D: -; size: -; J: TRBJ1-5; V: TRBV20-1; DNA: TGCAGTGCTAGAGACCTTCAGGGTGGACTGGGTCAGCCCCAGCATTTT; CDR3: CSARDLQGGLGQPQHF
D: TRBD1; size: -; J: TRBJ1-2; V: TRBV12-3/TRBV12-4; DNA: TGTGCCAGCAGGTCCCCCACAGGGGATGGCTACACCTTC; CDR3: CASRSPTGDGYTF
D: TRBD2; size: -; J: TRBJ2-1; V: TRBV12-3/TRBV12-4; DNA: TGTGCCAGCAGACCGGGACTAGCGGGCCACAATGAGCAGTTCTTC; CDR3: CASRPGLAGHNEQFF
D: -; size: -; J: TRBJ2-5; V: TRBV27; DNA: TGTGCCAGCAGTCCCGCAGGGTTTACGGAGACCCAGTACTTC; CDR3: CASSPAGFTETQYF
D: -; size: -; J: TRBJ2-5; V: TRBV20-1; DNA: TGCAGTGCTCTATCTCCGACCCAGTACTTC; CDR3: CSALSPTQYF
D: -; size: -; J: TRBJ1-1; V: TRBV29-1; DNA: TGCGGATTAAACGGGATGAACACTGAAGCTTTCTTT; CDR3: CGLNGMNTEAFF
D: TRBD2; size: -; J: TRBJ2-7; V: TRBV20-1; DNA: TGCAGTGCCGAAGGATCTAGCGGGGGGTTCTACGAGCAGTACTTC; CDR3: CSAEGSSGGFYEQYF
D: -; size: -; J: TRBJ2-7; V: TRBV20-1; DNA: TGCAGTGCTAGTTCAGGATCCTACGAGCAGTACTTC; CDR3: CSASSGSYEQYF
D: -; size: -; J: TRBJ2-3; V: TRBV20-1; DNA: TGCAGTGCTAGAGGCGGAGAGGGGGCAGATACGCAGTATTTT; CDR3: CSARGGEGADTQYF
D: -; size: -; J: TRBJ1-1; V: TRBV3-1; DNA: TGTGCCAGCAGCCCGGCTTGGGGGGGTGGGACTGAAGCTTTCTTT; CDR3: CASSPAWGGGTEAFF
D: -; size: -; J: TRBJ2-1; V: TRBV3-1; DNA: TGTGCCAGCAGTCTAGGGGGGTCCTACAATGAGCAGTTCTTC; CDR3: CASSLGGSYNEQFF
D: -; size: -; J: TRBJ1-1; V: TRBV11-2; DNA: TGTGCCGGGAACAGACCAAACACTGAAGCTTTCTTT; CDR3: CAGNRPNTEAFF
D: TRBD1; size: -; J: TRBJ1-5; V: TRBV6-5; DNA: TGTGCCAGCAGTTATGCAGGGGGCGGCAATCAGCCCCAGCATTTT; CDR3: CASSYAGGGNQPQHF
D: TRBD1; size: -; J: TRBJ1-2; V: TRBV3-1; DNA: TGTGCCAGCAGCCAAGATCCCAGGGGGCGCGTTGCTGGCTACACCTTC; CDR3: CASSQDPRGRVAGYTF
D: -; size: -; J: TRBJ1-1; V: TRBV20-1; DNA: TGCAGTGCCGGGTCCCGTGAAGCTTTCTTT; CDR3: CSAGSREAFF
D: -; size: -; J: TRBJ1-6; V: TRBV25-1; DNA: TGTGCCAGCAGTGATGCAGGGGAATTAAGGTCACCCCTCCACTTT; CDR3: CASSDAGELRSPLHF
D: TRBD1; size: -; J: TRBJ2-2; V: TRBV19; DNA: TGTGCCAGTAGTTGGGACAGGGGGACCACCGGGGAGCTGTTTTTT; CDR3: CASSWDRGTTGELFF
D: -; size: -; J: TRBJ1-1; V: TRBV14; DNA: TGTGCCAGCAGCCAAGTTTCGGGGTACACTGAAGCTTTCTTT; CDR3: CASSQVSGYTEAFF
D: TRBD1; size: -; J: TRBJ1-5; V: TRBV27; DNA: TGTGCCAGCAGTGGCAGGGGGTACAATCAGCCCCAGCATTTT; CDR3: CASSGRGYNQPQHF
D: -; size: -; J: TRBJ2-3; V: TRBV29-1; DNA: TGCAGCGTTGTAGGTAGCGTCCCAGATACGCAGTATTTT; CDR3: CSVVGSVPDTQYF
D: -; size: -; J: TRBJ1-3; V: TRBV12-3/TRBV12-4; DNA: TGTGCCACCAATCGATTGGGGAACACCATATATTTT; CDR3: CATNRLGNTIYF
D: TRBD1; size: -; J: TRBJ2-7; V: TRBV3-1; DNA: TGTGCCAGCAGCCAGCGGGACAGGGGCGACGAGCAGTACTTC; CDR3: CASSQRDRGDEQYF
D: -; size: -; J: TRBJ2-2; V: TRBV18; DNA: TGTGCCAGCTCACCCATCTCGCGGACTAAGAACACCGGGGAGCTGTTTTTT; CDR3: CASSPISRTKNTGELFF
D: TRBD1; size: once; J: TRBJ2-5; V: TRBV5-4; DNA: TGTGCCAGCAGCTCCGGACAGGGGCCAAGAGAGACCCAGTACTTC; CDR3: CASSSGQGPRETQYF